This T cell receptor beta chain is drawn from a study of T cell responses to AZD1222 COVID-19 vaccine. Using immunoSEQ multiplex PCR, the repertoire was profiled, and TCRdb retains in-frame clones only, with some absent. Counted here are about 81,000 clones, around 93% occurring once; the ten biggest clones make up roughly 8%. Study findings and constraints: Among spike-specific TCRs, nearly half reportedly target unmutated variant regions. Vaccination with two AZD1222 doses was followed by a rise in Spike-specific TCR breadth and depth. Possibly, clonal diversity was underestimated; donors were largely white British and included more females.

About this clone itself: Antigen unknown.

Looked up from germline, CDR1 is LGHNA and CDR2 is YNFKEQ. The V and J ends lost 3 bases and 0 bases respectively, with 9 bases between them. CDR3 length: 15 residues. The source was peripheral blood, collected 28 days after the second AZD1222 dose. The V gene is TRBV4-2, the J gene TRBJ1-3; D unresolved. The sequence derives from an adult who received the AZD1222 COVID-19 vaccine. The CDR3 region is CASSQTESSGNTIYF. The CDR3 bases are TGTGCCAGCAGCCAGACGGAAAGCTCTGGAAACACCATATATTTT.